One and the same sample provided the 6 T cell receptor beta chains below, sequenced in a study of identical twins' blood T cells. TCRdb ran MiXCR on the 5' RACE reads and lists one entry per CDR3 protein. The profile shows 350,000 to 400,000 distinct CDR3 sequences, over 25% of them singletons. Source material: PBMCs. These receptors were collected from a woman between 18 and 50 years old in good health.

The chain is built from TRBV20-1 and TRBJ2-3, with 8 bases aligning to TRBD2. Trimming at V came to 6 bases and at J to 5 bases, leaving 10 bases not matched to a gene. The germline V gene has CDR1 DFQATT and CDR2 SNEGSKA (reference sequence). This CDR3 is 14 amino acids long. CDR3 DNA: TGCAGTGCAACAAGAGCGGGGGTTGTAGATACGCAGTATTTT. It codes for CSATRAGVVDTQYF.

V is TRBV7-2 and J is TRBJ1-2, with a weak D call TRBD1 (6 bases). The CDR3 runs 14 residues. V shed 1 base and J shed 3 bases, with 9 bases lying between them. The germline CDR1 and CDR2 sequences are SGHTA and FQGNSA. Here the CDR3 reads CASSLGQVYYGYTF. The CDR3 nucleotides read TGTGCCAGCAGCTTAGGACAGGTCTACTATGGCTACACCTTC.

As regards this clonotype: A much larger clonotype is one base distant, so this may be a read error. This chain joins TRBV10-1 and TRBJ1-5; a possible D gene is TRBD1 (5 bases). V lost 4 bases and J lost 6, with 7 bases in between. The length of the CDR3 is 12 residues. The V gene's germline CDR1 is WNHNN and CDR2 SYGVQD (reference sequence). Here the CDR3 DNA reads TGCGCCAGCAGTGGCGGGGGTCAGCCCCAGCATTTT. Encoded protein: CASSGGGQPQHF.

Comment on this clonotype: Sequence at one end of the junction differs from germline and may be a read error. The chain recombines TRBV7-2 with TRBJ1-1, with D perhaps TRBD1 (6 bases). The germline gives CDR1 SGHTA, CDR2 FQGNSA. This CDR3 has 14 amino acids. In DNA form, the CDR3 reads TGTGCCAGCAGCGGCGGACAGTATTACACTGAAGCTTCCTTT. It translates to CASSGGQYYTEASF. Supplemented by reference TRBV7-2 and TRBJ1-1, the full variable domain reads GAGVSQSPSNKVTEKGKDVELRCDPISGHTALYWYRQSLGQGLEFLIYFQGNSAPDKSGLPSDRFSAERTGGSVSTLTIQRTQQEDSAVYLCASSGGQYYTEASFGQGTRLTVV.

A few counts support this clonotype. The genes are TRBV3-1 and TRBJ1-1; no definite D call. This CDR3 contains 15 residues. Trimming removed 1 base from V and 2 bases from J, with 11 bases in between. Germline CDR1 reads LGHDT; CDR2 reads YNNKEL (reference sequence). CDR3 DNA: TGTGCCAGCAGCCAAGTGCAAATGGGTAACACTGAAGCTTTCTTT. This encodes CASSQVQMGNTEAFF.

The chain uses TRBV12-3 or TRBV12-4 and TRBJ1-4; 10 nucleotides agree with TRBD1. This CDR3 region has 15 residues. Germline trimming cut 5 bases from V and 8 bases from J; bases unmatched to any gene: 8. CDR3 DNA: TGTGCCAGCAGTCACCTTGGACAGGGGGACGAAAAACTGTTTTTT. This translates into CASSHLGQGDEKLFF.